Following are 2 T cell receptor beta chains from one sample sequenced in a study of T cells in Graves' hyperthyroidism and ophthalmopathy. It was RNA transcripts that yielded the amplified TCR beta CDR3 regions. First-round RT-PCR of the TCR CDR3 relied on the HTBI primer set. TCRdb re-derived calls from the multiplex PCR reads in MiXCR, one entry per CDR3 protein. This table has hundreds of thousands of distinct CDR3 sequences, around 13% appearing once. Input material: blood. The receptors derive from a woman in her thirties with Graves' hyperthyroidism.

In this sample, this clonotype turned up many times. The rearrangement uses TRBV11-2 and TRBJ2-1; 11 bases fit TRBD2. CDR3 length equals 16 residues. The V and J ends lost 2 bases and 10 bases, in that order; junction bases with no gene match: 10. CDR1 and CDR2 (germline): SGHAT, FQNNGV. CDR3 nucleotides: TGTGCCAGCAGCTTAAGGGGGCTAGCGGGAGGCCGAGAGCAGTTCTTC. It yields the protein CASSLRGLAGGREQFF. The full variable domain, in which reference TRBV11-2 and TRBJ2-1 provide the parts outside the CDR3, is EAGVAQSPRYKIIEKRQSVAFWCNPISGHATLYWYQQILGQGPKLLIQFQNNGVVDDSQLPKDRFSAERLKGVDSTLKIQPAKLEDSAVYLCASSLRGLAGGREQFFGPGTRLTVL.

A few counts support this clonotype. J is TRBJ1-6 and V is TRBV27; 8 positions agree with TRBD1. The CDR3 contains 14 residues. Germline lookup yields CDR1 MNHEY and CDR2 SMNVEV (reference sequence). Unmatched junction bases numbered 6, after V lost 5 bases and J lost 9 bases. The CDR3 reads CASSLDRVASPLHF. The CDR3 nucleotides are TGTGCCAGCAGTCTGGACAGGGTTGCTTCACCCCTCCACTTT.